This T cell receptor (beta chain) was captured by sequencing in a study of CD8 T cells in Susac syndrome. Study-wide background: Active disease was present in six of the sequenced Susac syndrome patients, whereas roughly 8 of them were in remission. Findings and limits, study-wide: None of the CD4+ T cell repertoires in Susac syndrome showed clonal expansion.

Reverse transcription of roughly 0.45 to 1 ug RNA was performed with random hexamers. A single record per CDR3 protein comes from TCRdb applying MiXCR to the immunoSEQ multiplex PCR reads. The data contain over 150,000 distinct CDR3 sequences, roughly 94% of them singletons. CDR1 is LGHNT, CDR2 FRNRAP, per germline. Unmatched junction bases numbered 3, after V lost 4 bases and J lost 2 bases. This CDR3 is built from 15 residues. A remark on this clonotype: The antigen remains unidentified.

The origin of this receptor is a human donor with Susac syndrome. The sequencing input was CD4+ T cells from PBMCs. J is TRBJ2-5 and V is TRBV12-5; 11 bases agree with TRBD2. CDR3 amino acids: CASGSTSGIQETQYF. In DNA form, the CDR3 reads TGTGCTAGTGGTTCGACTAGCGGGATTCAAGAGACCCAGTACTTC.